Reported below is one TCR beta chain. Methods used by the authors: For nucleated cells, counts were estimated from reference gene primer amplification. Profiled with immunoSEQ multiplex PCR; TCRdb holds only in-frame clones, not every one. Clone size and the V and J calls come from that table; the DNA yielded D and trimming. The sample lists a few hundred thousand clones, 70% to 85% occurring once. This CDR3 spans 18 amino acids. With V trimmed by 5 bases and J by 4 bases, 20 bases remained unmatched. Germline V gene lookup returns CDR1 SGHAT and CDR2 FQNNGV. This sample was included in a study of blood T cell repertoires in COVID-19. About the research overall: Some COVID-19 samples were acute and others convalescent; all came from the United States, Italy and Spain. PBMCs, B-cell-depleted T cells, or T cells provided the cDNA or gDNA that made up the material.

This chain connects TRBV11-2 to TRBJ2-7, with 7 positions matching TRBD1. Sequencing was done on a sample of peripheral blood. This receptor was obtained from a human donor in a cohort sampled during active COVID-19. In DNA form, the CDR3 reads TGTGCCAGCAGCCCCCCTCGGGTTAGACAGGGAGTCTTTTACGAGCAGTACTTC. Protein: CASSPPRVRQGVFYEQYF. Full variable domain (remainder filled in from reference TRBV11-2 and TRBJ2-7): EAGVAQSPRYKIIEKRQSVAFWCNPISGHATLYWYQQILGQGPKLLIQFQNNGVVDDSQLPKDRFSAERLKGVDSTLKIQPAKLEDSAVYLCASSPPRVRQGVFYEQYFGPGTRLTVT.